Sequencing of this TCR beta chain was carried out in a study of shared clonotypes between healthy human individuals. CD45RO-negative, CCR7-selected cells formed the naive CD8 fraction, which excluded terminally differentiated effector memory CD45RA+ cells. Study donors comprised healthy, HIV-negative adults devoid of recent acute infection or vaccination. The CDR3 is made up of 13 amino acids. Looked up from germline, CDR1 is MDHEN and CDR2 is SYDVKM. Study-level findings and limits: For naive CD4 cells, 4.5% to 6.5% of clonotypes were shared across a handful of donors. Memory subsets had estimated richness that was generally smaller than that of naive subsets.

A note on this clone: The antigen is undetermined.

Assay used: immunoSEQ multiplex PCR; TCRdb lists only in-frame clones, some missing. The sample has about 2.1 million clones; around 93% are singletons. The V and J genes are TRBV28 and TRBJ2-5; possibly TRBD1 for D (6 bases). Matching the DNA end better, TRBJ2-7 makes the J call doubtful. Sequencing was performed on naive CD8+ T cells from PBMCs. The TCR was taken from a man aged 18 to 29 in good health. Some clones in this sample may be carry-over from other donors' samples. CDR3 in amino acids: CASRNSRGYEQYF. The CDR3 coding sequence is TGTGCCAGCAGAAACAGCAGGGGCTACGAGCAGTACTTC.